The source of this T cell receptor (beta chain) is a study of cytomegalovirus exposure and HLA in healthy donors. The PCR made use of 60 Vbeta and 13 Jbeta primers. In the authors' workflow: In a later analysis, 75 million to 85 million unique TCR beta chains included roughly 11 million shared by two or more donors. This table comes from immunoSEQ multiplex PCR, and its TCRdb copy is limited to in-frame clones, with some not included. That table gives V, J and clone size, and the DNA gave D and trimming. The sample lists tens of thousands of clones; about 81% were seen once. Germline CDR1 MGHRA, CDR2 YSYEKL. Trimming cost V 4 bases and J 5 bases, with 20 bases left between them. The CDR3 consists of 16 residues.

This clonotype originated in a woman aged 40 to 49 in good health and CMV-seronegative. This chain joins TRBV4-1 and TRBJ1-1; no firm D call. The specimen was PBMCs. CDR3 in DNA: TGCGCCAGCAGCCCCTCTTTGATCCGGGGAGGGACTGAAGCTTTCTTT. Translating it yields CASSPSLIRGGTEAFF.